This T cell receptor beta chain comes out of a study of blood T cell repertoires in COVID-19. On the study more broadly: From the United States, Italy and Spain came samples of acute and convalescent COVID-19.

Seattle enrolled patients during active infection and tracked them longitudinally. Per the original methods: From reference gene primer amplification, estimates of nucleated cell counts were derived. Profiled with immunoSEQ multiplex PCR; TCRdb holds only in-frame clones, not every one. The DNA gave D and trimming, while V, J and clone size come from that table. In the table there are some 170,000 clones, around nine tenths of which are singletons. This clonotype was obtained from a woman in her seventies with COVID-19, enrolled during active disease. The specimen sequenced was peripheral blood.

The CDR3 nucleotides read TGTGCCAGCAGTTACGAAGGGGCCTCTGGAAACACCATATATTTT. Translating it yields CASSYEGASGNTIYF. The V gene is TRBV6-5, the J gene TRBJ1-3; D is possibly TRBD1 (5 bases). Germline assignment: CDR1 MNHEY and CDR2 SVGAGI. Trimming removed 2 bases at V and 0 bases at J, with 8 bases between. This CDR3 spans 15 amino acids.